This T cell receptor beta chain was recovered during a study of T-cell reconstitution after alpha-beta-depleted transplantation in children. CDR3 length: 16 amino acids. J gave up 7 bases and V 3 bases, and 15 bases lay outside the gene matches. Germline assignment: CDR1 DFQATT and CDR2 SNEGSKA (reference sequence). Unique molecular identifiers were incorporated during preparation of the TCRbeta library. TCRdb reanalysed the PCR reads using MiXCR and keeps one entry per CDR3 protein. Of some 840,000 distinct CDR3 sequences in the sample, 15% to 20% are singletons; the top ten hold under 6%. The chain couples TRBV20-1 to TRBJ2-3, with 8 bases matching TRBD2. This TCR came from a male patient younger than 18 who had a stem cell transplant for acute lymphoblastic leukemia, so the T cells may come from the graft donor. This sample comprised PBMCs, mostly from graft donor cells, obtained 360 days after TCRalphabeta/CD19-depleted stem cell transplant. CDR3 residues: CSASGKSGSGRNTQYF. The CDR3 coding sequence is TGCAGTGCTAGCGGAAAAAGCGGGAGTGGGAGAAATACGCAGTATTTT.